The 10 T cell receptor beta chains below come from one sample, sequenced in a study of T-cell reconstitution after alpha-beta-depleted transplantation in children. Unique molecular identifiers were incorporated when the TCRbeta library was constructed. TCRdb reanalysed the PCR reads using MiXCR and keeps one entry per CDR3 protein. Here the sample spans 5,100 or so distinct CDR3 sequences, roughly 24% being singletons. Here the sequenced sample was PBMCs, mostly from graft donor cells, taken 60 days after TCRalphabeta/CD19-depleted stem cell transplant. The receptor set was obtained from a male patient aged 2-15 years who had a stem cell transplant for acute lymphoblastic leukemia, so the T cells may come from the graft donor.

Only one count was recorded for this clonotype. The chain recombines TRBV7-9 with TRBJ2-1; TRBD1 aligns across 9 bases. V shed 3 bases and J 3 bases; nucleotides not matched to a gene: 6. The CDR3 is made up of 16 amino acids. Per germline, CDR1 SEHNR and CDR2 FQNEAQ (reference sequence). In DNA, the CDR3 is TGTGCCAGCAGCTTCCCTTGGACAGGGGACTACAATGAGCAGTTCTTC. Protein product: CASSFPWTGDYNEQFF.

The chain has TRBV9 and TRBJ2-3, with D possibly TRBD2 on 5 matching bases. V dropped 0 bases and J dropped 6 bases, with 11 bases sitting between them. This CDR3 comprises 14 residues. Germline V gene lookup returns CDR1 SGDLS and CDR2 YYNGEE. CDR3 DNA: TGTGCCAGCAGCGTAGATGCAGCGGAGGATACGCAGTATTTT. Protein: CASSVDAAEDTQYF.

This clonotype was picked up many times. The chain uses TRBV9 and TRBJ1-3; D might be TRBD1 (6 bases). The V gene lost 0 bases and the J gene lost 8 bases, with 15 bases spanning the gap. This CDR3 contains 15 residues. In germline, CDR1 is SGDLS, CDR2 YYNGEE. DNA for the CDR3: TGTGCCAGCAGCGTAGTAGGGGGGTTGAGGGACACCATATATTTT. Protein sequence: CASSVVGGLRDTIYF.

This clonotype came up many times. This chain links TRBV2 with TRBJ2-5; 9 bases match TRBD2. This CDR3 has 13 amino acids. Unmatched junction bases numbered 6, after V lost 6 bases and J lost 7 bases. Germline lookup yields CDR1 SNHLY and CDR2 FYNNEI. CDR3 nucleotides: TGTGCCAGCAGCGGGGCGGGAGGGTTGACCCAGTACTTC. This gives the protein CASSGAGGLTQYF.

In its sample, this clonotype was seen many times. This CDR3 reads CASSLGLAGTQYF. The CDR3 DNA sequence: TGTGCCAGCAGCTTAGGACTAGCGGGTACGCAGTATTTT. The V and J genes are TRBV7-9 and TRBJ2-3; 10 bases are shared with TRBD2. Looked up from germline, CDR1 is SEHNR and CDR2 is FQNEAQ (reference sequence). The CDR3 extends over 13 amino acids. V lost 1 base to trimming and J lost 8 bases; unmatched junction nucleotides: 0.

This clonotype was counted ten times or more. This chain connects TRBV6-4 to TRBJ1-1, with D uncertain. In germline, CDR1 is MRHNA, CDR2 SNTAGT. Deletions cut 0 bases from V and 0 bases from J, with 5 bases between. CDR3 length equals 14 residues. The CDR3 protein is CASSDSALNTEAFF. The CDR3 coding sequence is TGTGCCAGCAGTGACTCGGCGTTGAACACTGAAGCTTTCTTT.

This clonotype was recorded many times. The gene calls are TRBV6-5 and TRBJ1-1, with 11 bases aligning to TRBD1. V shed 6 bases, J shed 10 bases, and the junction held 10 bases outside the gene matches. Germline V lookup: CDR1 MNHEY, CDR2 SVGAGI. The CDR3 length is 14 residues. This CDR3 reads CASRPSDRGLRAFF. In DNA form, the CDR3 reads TGTGCCAGCAGACCCTCGGACAGGGGGCTGAGAGCTTTCTTT.

This clonotype was observed many times. The V and J genes are TRBV3-1 and TRBJ2-1; D may correspond to TRBD1 or TRBD2 (6 bases each). Trimming shortened V by 4 bases and J by 7 bases, and 20 bases separated the two germline ends. The CDR3 totals 16 residues. Germline V gene lookup returns CDR1 LGHDT and CDR2 YNNKEL (reference sequence). The CDR3 DNA sequence: TGTGCCAGCAGCCGTCGCCCGGGGGCGACGGGGAATGAGCAGTTCTTC. This sequence encodes CASSRRPGATGNEQFF.

This chain links TRBV20-1 with TRBJ2-1; D is ambiguous. Trimming pared 3 bases from V and 3 bases from J, leaving 12 bases between. CDR1 and CDR2 from the germline V gene are DFQATT and SNEGSKA (reference sequence). CDR3 length: 14 amino acids. CDR3 protein: CSASNGPFYNEQFF. DNA for the CDR3: TGCAGTGCTAGCAACGGGCCCTTCTACAATGAGCAGTTCTTC.

This clonotype has a count of ten or more. The V call is TRBV30, the J call TRBJ2-1; the D call may be TRBD1 or TRBD2 (5 bases each). V was trimmed by 5 bases and J by 6 bases, leaving 20 bases between them. Germline CDR1 is GTSNPN and CDR2 is SVGIG (reference sequence). This CDR3 region has 15 residues. The CDR3 loop reads CAWASEDRGANEQFF. In nucleotides, the CDR3 is TGTGCCTGGGCAAGCGAGGACCGAGGGGCCAATGAGCAGTTCTTC.